These T cell receptor beta chains were read from a single sample in a study of cytomegalovirus exposure and HLA in healthy donors. The assay was immunoSEQ multiplex PCR, and TCRdb's table has in-frame clones only and misses some. In the table there are 95,000 to 150,000 clones, around 77% of which are singletons. Sample: PBMCs. These receptors were obtained from a human donor in good health. Both conserved end residues are part of each CDR3. The order of the fields is D gene, clone size, J gene, V gene, CDR3 protein, CDR3 DNA. D genes are given only for firm matches. The size entry is marked missing in some rows and otherwise reads once, few, many or a size class.

NA,NA,TRBJ1-5,TRBV2,CASSRDWQQPQHF,TGTGCCAGCAGCAGAGACTGGCAGCAGCCCCAGCATTTT
NA,NA,TRBJ2-1,TRBV6-1,CASREGTGANEQFF,TGTGCCAGCAGGGAGGGTACAGGGGCCAATGAGCAGTTCTTC
TRBD1,few,TRBJ1-5,TRBV5-6,CASSSGQVRGQPQHF,TGTGCCAGCAGCTCCGGACAGGTGAGGGGTCAGCCCCAGCATTTT
TRBD1,NA,TRBJ1-3,TRBV6-1,CASSLRDRDGDTIYF,TGTGCCAGCAGCCTCCGGGACAGGGATGGCGACACCATATATTTT
NA,few,TRBJ1-5,TRBV10-2,CASTRGNLQPQHF,TGCGCCAGCACCCGGGGGAATTTACAGCCCCAGCATTTT
NA,NA,TRBJ1-2,TRBV19,CASSISQIWGGRGYTF,TGTGCCAGTAGTATATCACAAATCTGGGGGGGAAGAGGCTACACCTTC
NA,NA,TRBJ2-7,TRBV10-2,CASSEYAAPGRNEQYF,TGCGCCAGCAGTGAGTATGCGGCACCCGGAAGAAACGAGCAGTACTTC
NA,once,TRBJ2-6,TRBV7-2,CASSATSGANVLTF,TGTGCCAGCAGCGCAACTTCTGGGGCCAACGTCCTGACTTTC
NA,NA,TRBJ2-5,TRBV2,CASSETRIETQYF,TGTGCCAGCAGTGAAACAAGAATAGAGACCCAGTACTTC
NA,NA,TRBJ2-7,TRBV6-6,CATQPGIASSYEQYF,TGTGCCACACAACCCGGCATAGCTAGCTCCTACGAGCAGTACTTC
TRBD1,once,TRBJ2-6,TRBV19,CAREGGTGAPGANVLTF,TGTGCCAGAGAGGGCGGGACAGGGGCCCCGGGGGCCAACGTCCTGACTTTC
TRBD1,few,TRBJ2-7,TRBV11-3,CASSWDSSYEQYF,TGTGCCAGCAGCTGGGACAGTTCCTACGAGCAGTACTTC
NA,NA,TRBJ1-5,TRBV7-2,CASSVGPSGQPQHF,TGTGCCAGCAGCGTCGGGCCCAGCGGTCAGCCCCAGCATTTT
NA,NA,TRBJ1-2,TRBV5-6,CASSRIGREANYGYTF,TGTGCCAGCAGCCGAATCGGACGGGAAGCTAACTATGGCTACACCTTC
NA,few,TRBJ2-7,TRBV6-1,CASSDWGLSYEQYF,TGTGCCAGCAGTGATTGGGGCCTCTCCTACGAGCAGTACTTC